This T cell receptor beta chain emerged from a study of PD-L1 blockade in urothelial cancer. On the study more broadly: Patients took up atezolizumab in 2014 at 1,200 mg intravenously every 3 weeks. The median number of T cells present in blood samples was about 140,000.

Study observations and caveats: Durable benefit was linked to greater 3-week expansion of tumor-associated blood clones.

Generated by immunoSEQ multiplex PCR, the TCRdb table keeps only in-frame clones and is missing some. The sample records roughly 45,000 clones, approximately 82% being singletons. The time point: peripheral blood 6 weeks after treatment start. The study collected 1 to 8 samples per patient, pretreatment and on-treatment. V was clipped by 5 bases and J by 4 bases, with 11 bases between them. CDR3 length: 13 residues. The V gene's germline CDR1 is SGHVS and CDR2 FQNEAQ. The sample holds a few counts of this clone. Its matching antigen is unknown. This specimen consisted of PBMCs, obtained around atezolizumab (anti-PD-L1) treatment. The V gene is TRBV7-8, the J gene TRBJ1-1; no clear D. The receptor's source is a man aged 55 to 70 with urothelial cancer. CDR3 nucleotides: TGTGCCAGCAGCCCAGATTTGATCACTGAAGCTTTCTTT. Protein product: CASSPDLITEAFF.